The clone carrying this T cell receptor (beta chain) has a single count. Its antigen is not known. This entry is derived from a study of shared clonotypes between healthy human individuals. Whole-study results and caveats: Between a handful of donors, naive CD4 clonotypes were shared at a level of around 5.2%. Naive subsets tended to show greater estimated richness than memory subsets. Apart from blood, nothing was sampled; tissue repertoires likely differ.

Clones were read by immunoSEQ multiplex PCR, and TCRdb kept only the in-frame ones, dropping some. This table holds under 1 million clones, about 92% found once. Positively selected for CCR7, the CD45RO-negative cells used as naive CD8 cells excluded terminally differentiated effector memory CD45RA+ cells. What was sequenced was naive CD8+ T cells sorted from blood. The sequence was obtained from a man aged 30-40 years in good health.

CDR3 region: CASIRTTTYNEQFF. CDR3 DNA: TGTGCCAGCATTCGCACTACCACCTACAATGAGCAGTTCTTC. The chain joins TRBV2 to TRBJ2-1; D is unresolved. V was pared by 7 bases and J by 2 bases, with 12 bases between. This CDR3 spans 14 amino acids. The germline CDR1 and CDR2 sequences are SNHLY and FYNNEI.